The source of this T cell receptor (beta chain) is a study of type 1 regulatory T cells. Study-wide background: This in vitro CD4 product, T-allo10, is enriched for Tr1 cells and alloantigen-specific.

CDR3 length equals 13 residues. With 4 bases removed from V and 16 bases from J, the gap between germline ends came to 21 bases. Germline-derived CDR1 and CDR2 are SGHRS and YFSETQ. This clonotype has more than one count but fewer than ten. TCRdb redid the calling of the reads with MiXCR, one entry per CDR3 protein. Among approximately 100,000 distinct CDR3 sequences listed, about 28% were seen once. Sequencing input: CD4+ T cells, either the whole sample or a sorted fraction (not recorded which). The chain uses TRBV5-1 and TRBJ2-1; D may match TRBD1 or TRBD2 (5 bases each). The clonotype originates from a human donor in good health. The CDR3 spells CASSPGTAWQHFF. The CDR3 region has the DNA TGCGCCAGCAGCCCGGGGACCGCTTGGCAACACTTCTTC.